This T cell receptor beta chain was captured in a study of beta chain features in type 1 diabetes. The sequenced template was cDNA made from the entire isolated RNA. TCRdb's table, derived via immunoSEQ multiplex PCR, lists solely in-frame clones and lacks some. Altogether 130,000 or so clones are present, approximately 9.8% being singletons, with the ten largest covering 0.5% to 0.65%. Cell sorting via CD45RO/CCR7/CD25/CD127/CD95/CD27 was performed to obtain CD4+ naive, central memory, regulatory and stem cell-like memory cells. The table lists this clone with a few counts. The germline V and J ends were trimmed by 0 bases and 5 bases, with 10 bases remaining between them. There are 14 residues in the CDR3. The germline CDR1 and CDR2 sequences are LGHNA and YSLEER.

Sequencing used central memory CD4+ T cells from blood. The source of this sequence is a woman in her thirties or forties in good health. The chain combines TRBV4-3 with TRBJ2-5; perhaps TRBD2 as D (6 bases). The CDR3 region has the DNA TGCGCCAGCAGCCAAGAGGCGGGGTACGAGACCCAGTACTTC. This codes for CASSQEAGYETQYF.